The present T cell receptor beta chain was sequenced within a study of CD8+CD57+ T cells in acquired aplastic anemia. Regarding the study as a whole: Sharing between patients and controls was observed for some 27 CD8+ CDR3 sequences.

Genomic DNA served as template for TCR beta VDJ and CDR3 profiling. TCRdb re-derived calls from the reads in MiXCR, one entry per CDR3 protein. The sample has some 170,000 distinct CDR3 sequences; around 60% are singletons. This clonotype has ten or more counts. Its specificity is not known. Trimming shortened V by 1 base and J by 5 bases, and 12 bases separated the two germline ends. Germline CDR1 and CDR2: SGHVS and FNYEAQ. The CDR3 contains 15 residues. CD8+CD57+ cell expansion had been shown by flow cytometry in patients chosen for sequencing. The J gene is TRBJ2-1, the V gene TRBV7-6; the D gene is possibly TRBD1 (5 bases). This TCR was sampled from a human donor with aplastic anemia. Specimen: sorted CD4+, CD8+, or CD8+CD57+ T cells (not recorded which) from PBMCs. The CDR3 sequence: CASSLEAGWHNEQFF. The CDR3 coding sequence is TGTGCCAGCAGCTTAGAGGCAGGGTGGCACAATGAGCAGTTCTTC.